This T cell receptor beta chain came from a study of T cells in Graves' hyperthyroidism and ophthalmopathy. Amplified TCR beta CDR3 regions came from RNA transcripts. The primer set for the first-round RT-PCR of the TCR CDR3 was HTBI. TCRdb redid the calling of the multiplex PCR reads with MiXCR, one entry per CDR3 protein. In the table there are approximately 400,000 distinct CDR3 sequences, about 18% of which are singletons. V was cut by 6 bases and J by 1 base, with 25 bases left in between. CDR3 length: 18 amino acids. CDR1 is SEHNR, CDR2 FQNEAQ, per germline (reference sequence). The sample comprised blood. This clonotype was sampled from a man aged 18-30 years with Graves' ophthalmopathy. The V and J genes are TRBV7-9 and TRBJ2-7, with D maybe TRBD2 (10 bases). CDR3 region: CASSRDSSGGQGSYEQYF. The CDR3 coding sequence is TGTGCCAGCAGTCGGGACTCTAGCGGGGGACAGGGTTCCTACGAGCAGTACTTC.